Included here is one TCR beta chain sequence, with context. As yet, its antigen is unknown. TCRdb called the RT-PCR reads again in MiXCR, with one record for every CDR3 protein. The sample consists of 650,000 to 800,000 distinct CDR3 sequences, about 14% of them appearing once. This specimen belongs to a study of response to subunit inactivated influenza vaccine. Whole-study results and caveats: Seasonal influenza vaccination, on each occasion, was suggested by the authors to recruit few new T cells.

V was pared by 6 bases and J by 1 base, with 10 bases between. The CDR3 spans 14 residues. The clonotype originates from a man between 45 and 60 years old who received an inactivated influenza vaccine. The chain employs TRBV12-3 or TRBV12-4 and TRBJ1-3; no clear D. The source material was PBMCs from blood, sampled 14 to 15 days before vaccination. The CDR3 sequence is CASRVFQSGNTIYF. CDR3 DNA sequence: TGTGCCAGCAGAGTTTTCCAGTCTGGAAACACCATATATTTT.